These T cell receptor beta chains were read from a single sample in a study of cytomegalovirus exposure and HLA in healthy donors. The data were produced by immunoSEQ multiplex PCR, yet TCRdb's version contains in-frame clones alone and is incomplete. The data show about 140,000 clones, 75% to 90% seen once. Source material: PBMCs. All receptors derive from a woman in her 30s in good health and CMV-seronegative. CDR3s include the opening cysteine and the closing phenylalanine or tryptophan. Each record gives: J gene, V gene, D gene, CDR3 length, clone size, CDR3 DNA, CDR3 protein. D genes are given only for firm matches. Size is stated for part of the rows, as once, few or many counts, or as a class when the clone is expanded.

J: TRBJ2-2
V: TRBV11-3
D: -
length: 12
size: -
DNA: TGTGCCAGCAGCTCCAGGGAGGGGGTGCTGTTTTTT
CDR3: CASSSREGVLFF

J: TRBJ2-5
V: TRBV4-2
D: TRBD2
length: 16
size: -
DNA: TGTGCCAGCAGCCAGGGACTAGCGGGCTACCAAGAGACCCAGTACTTC
CDR3: CASSQGLAGYQETQYF

J: TRBJ2-1
V: TRBV2
D: TRBD2
length: 15
size: -
DNA: TGTGCCAGCAGATACCTAGCGGGGAACTACAATGAGCAGTTCTTC
CDR3: CASRYLAGNYNEQFF

J: TRBJ2-1
V: TRBV7-8
D: TRBD2
length: 15
size: few
DNA: TGTGCCAGCAGCTTTAGCGGGAGCTCCTACAATGAGCAGTTCTTC
CDR3: CASSFSGSSYNEQFF

J: TRBJ1-2
V: TRBV9
D: TRBD1
length: 15
size: -
DNA: TGTGCCGGCAGCGTCTCCGGGACAGCACAATATGGCTACACCTTC
CDR3: CAGSVSGTAQYGYTF

J: TRBJ2-7
V: TRBV12-5
D: TRBD1
length: 16
size: -
DNA: TGTGCTAGTGGTTTGAGGACAGGGGAAGGCTCCTACGAGCAGTACTTC
CDR3: CASGLRTGEGSYEQYF

J: TRBJ2-3
V: TRBV19
D: -
length: 15
size: -
DNA: TGTGCCAGTAGGGGAGCGGCCGATCGCACAGATACGCAGTATTTT
CDR3: CASRGAADRTDTQYF

J: TRBJ1-3
V: TRBV9
D: -
length: 15
size: -
DNA: TGTGCCAGCAGCCTTACCTCTAGGTTGGGAAACACCATATATTTT
CDR3: CASSLTSRLGNTIYF

J: TRBJ1-1
V: TRBV5-4
D: -
length: 14
size: -
DNA: TGTGCCAGCAGCCTGGGGACACTCAACACTGAAGCTTTCTTT
CDR3: CASSLGTLNTEAFF

J: TRBJ1-2
V: TRBV7-2
D: TRBD1
length: 13
size: -
DNA: TGTGCCAGCAGCCCTACAGGGGGCTATGGCTACACCTTC
CDR3: CASSPTGGYGYTF

J: TRBJ2-5
V: TRBV5-1
D: TRBD1
length: 14
size: -
DNA: TGCGCCAGCAGCCCGGGACAGATCCAAGAGACCCAGTACTTC
CDR3: CASSPGQIQETQYF

J: TRBJ1-1
V: TRBV5-4
D: -
length: 13
size: few
DNA: TGTGCCAGCAGCACAGGACAGCGAACTGAAGCTTTCTTT
CDR3: CASSTGQRTEAFF

J: TRBJ2-7
V: TRBV29-1
D: TRBD1
length: 17
size: once
DNA: TGCAGCGTAAAGACAGGGGGCTTAGGCGGCGGCTTAGGCGAGCAGTACTTC
CDR3: CSVKTGGLGGGLGEQYF

J: TRBJ2-3
V: TRBV6-1
D: TRBD1
length: 14
size: -
DNA: TGTGCCAGCAGACGGACAGGGGGGATAGATACGCAGTATTTT
CDR3: CASRRTGGIDTQYF

J: TRBJ2-3
V: TRBV5-1
D: TRBD2
length: 16
size: -
DNA: TGCGCCAGCAGCTTGGACGGGGGGGGGAGCACAGATACGCAGTATTTT
CDR3: CASSLDGGGSTDTQYF

J: TRBJ1-5
V: TRBV27
D: -
length: 13
size: -
DNA: TGTGCCAGCAGTTTAGGGCTATATCAGCCCCAGCATTTT
CDR3: CASSLGLYQPQHF

J: TRBJ1-3
V: TRBV18
D: -
length: 13
size: -
DNA: TGTGCCAGCTCACCAGCAGTCGGAAACACCATATATTTT
CDR3: CASSPAVGNTIYF

J: TRBJ1-1
V: TRBV7-2
D: -
length: 13
size: once
DNA: TGTGCCAGCAGCTTGAACCGGGACACTGAAGCTTTCTTT
CDR3: CASSLNRDTEAFF

J: TRBJ2-5
V: TRBV10-3
D: -
length: 14
size: -
DNA: TGTGCCATCAGCCCCTCCGGGGATGGAGAGACCCAGTACTTC
CDR3: CAISPSGDGETQYF

J: TRBJ1-1
V: TRBV13
D: TRBD1
length: 14
size: -
DNA: TGTGCCAGCAGCTCGGGACAGGCGAACACTGAAGCTTTCTTT
CDR3: CASSSGQANTEAFF

J: TRBJ2-1
V: TRBV5-4
D: -
length: 15
size: -
DNA: TGTGCCAGCAGCTTGCTTCTAAGCTCCTACAATGAGCAGTTCTTC
CDR3: CASSLLLSSYNEQFF

J: TRBJ1-5
V: TRBV2
D: -
length: 15
size: -
DNA: TGTGCCAGCAGTGAAAACCGGGGTAGCAATCAGCCCCAGCATTTT
CDR3: CASSENRGSNQPQHF

J: TRBJ2-7
V: TRBV7-9
D: -
length: 14
size: -
DNA: TGTTCCAGCAGCTTTATTTTCGGGGGTTACGAGCAGTACTTC
CDR3: CSSSFIFGGYEQYF

J: TRBJ2-3
V: TRBV5-6
D: TRBD1
length: 18
size: few
DNA: TGTGCCAGCAGCGCGCCCCGGGACAGGCCAAGGGGGACAGATACGCAGTATTTT
CDR3: CASSAPRDRPRGTDTQYF

J: TRBJ1-5
V: TRBV2
D: -
length: 13
size: -
DNA: TGTGCCAGCACGGCGGGGGCCGGTCAGCCCCAGCATTTT
CDR3: CASTAGAGQPQHF

J: TRBJ2-7
V: TRBV5-1
D: -
length: 15
size: few
DNA: TGCGCCAGCAGCTTGGCGAGCGGGTCCCACGGCGAGCAGTACTTC
CDR3: CASSLASGSHGEQYF

J: TRBJ1-1
V: TRBV4-1
D: -
length: 16
size: -
DNA: TGCGCCAGCAGCCCCGTCCGGGACACTGGTCGAACTGAAGCTTTCTTT
CDR3: CASSPVRDTGRTEAFF

J: TRBJ1-2
V: TRBV19
D: TRBD1
length: 13
size: -
DNA: TGTGCCAGTAGTTTAGGGACAGTTTATGGCTACACCTTC
CDR3: CASSLGTVYGYTF

J: TRBJ2-5
V: TRBV30
D: -
length: 14
size: -
DNA: TGTGCCTGGATATATAGGGGCGTTCGGGAGACCCAGTACTTC
CDR3: CAWIYRGVRETQYF

J: TRBJ1-1
V: TRBV28
D: TRBD1
length: 16
size: few
DNA: TGTGCCAGCAGTCGGCGACAGGGCTTCCTGAACACTGAAGCTTTCTTT
CDR3: CASSRRQGFLNTEAFF

J: TRBJ2-3
V: TRBV21-1
D: -
length: 15
size: -
DNA: TGTGCCGGGAATAGCGGGGGAAACCGCACAGATACGCAGTATTTT
CDR3: CAGNSGGNRTDTQYF

J: TRBJ1-3
V: TRBV7-6
D: TRBD1
length: 16
size: -
DNA: TGTGCCAGCAGCCCGAGGACAGGGGCTAATGGAAACACCATATATTTT
CDR3: CASSPRTGANGNTIYF

J: TRBJ2-5
V: TRBV7-6
D: TRBD2
length: 16
size: -
DNA: TGTGCCAGCAGCCTTACTAGCGGGGGCCTTCAAGAGACCCAGTACTTC
CDR3: CASSLTSGGLQETQYF

J: TRBJ2-3
V: TRBV7-2
D: TRBD2
length: 15
size: -
DNA: TGTGCCAGCAGCGTTAGCGGGGGGGATTCAGATACGCAGTATTTT
CDR3: CASSVSGGDSDTQYF

J: TRBJ1-5
V: TRBV6-5
D: TRBD1
length: 14
size: -
DNA: TGTGCCAGCAGTTCAGGGGGTAGTGGTCAGCCCCAGCATTTT
CDR3: CASSSGGSGQPQHF

J: TRBJ2-1
V: TRBV7-9
D: TRBD2
length: 17
size: few
DNA: TGTGCCAGCAGCTTACCCCCCCCTAGCGGGGACTACAATGAGCAGTTCTTC
CDR3: CASSLPPPSGDYNEQFF

J: TRBJ2-4
V: TRBV15
D: TRBD2
length: 16
size: -
DNA: TGTGCCACCAGCAGAGCGACTAGCGGTCCCAAAAACATTCAGTACTTC
CDR3: CATSRATSGPKNIQYF

J: TRBJ1-1
V: TRBV18
D: TRBD1
length: 13
size: -
DNA: TGTGCCAGCTCAGCGACAGGGGACACTGAAGCTTTCTTT
CDR3: CASSATGDTEAFF

J: TRBJ1-1
V: TRBV6-1
D: -
length: 12
size: few
DNA: TGTGCCAGCAGTCGGGGGTTCACTGAAGCTTTCTTT
CDR3: CASSRGFTEAFF

J: TRBJ1-1
V: TRBV15
D: -
length: 15
size: once
DNA: TGTGCCACCAGCAGAGATCCGGGGGGCAGGACTGAAGCTTTCTTT
CDR3: CATSRDPGGRTEAFF

J: TRBJ1-5
V: TRBV18
D: -
length: 15
size: -
DNA: TGTGCCAGCTCACCAGGGACAAATAGCAATCAGCCCCAGCATTTT
CDR3: CASSPGTNSNQPQHF

J: TRBJ1-6
V: TRBV30
D: -
length: 12
size: -
DNA: TGTGCCTGGAGCGGACAGAATTCACCCCTCCACTTT
CDR3: CAWSGQNSPLHF

J: TRBJ2-3
V: TRBV28
D: TRBD2
length: 12
size: -
DNA: TGTGCCACCCTAGCGGGAGTAGATACGCAGTATTTT
CDR3: CATLAGVDTQYF

J: TRBJ1-6
V: TRBV27
D: -
length: 16
size: -
DNA: TGTGCCAGCAGTCGGGTCTCCGGCCCCTATAATTCACCCCTCCACTTT
CDR3: CASSRVSGPYNSPLHF

J: TRBJ1-1
V: TRBV29-1
D: -
length: 11
size: many
DNA: TGCAGCGTTGGGGAGGTTACTGAAGCTTTCTTT
CDR3: CSVGEVTEAFF

J: TRBJ2-3
V: TRBV7-2
D: -
length: 14
size: -
DNA: TGTGCCAGCAGCTTAGGGCTAGCGACAGATACGCAGTATTTT
CDR3: CASSLGLATDTQYF

J: TRBJ2-1
V: TRBV7-9
D: TRBD1
length: 13
size: few
DNA: TGTGCCAGCAGCAAGCAGGGCACAGGGGGGCAGTTCTTC
CDR3: CASSKQGTGGQFF

J: TRBJ1-1
V: TRBV5-4
D: -
length: 13
size: -
DNA: TGTGCCAGCAGCCAGGGACTGAAAACTGAAGCTTTCTTT
CDR3: CASSQGLKTEAFF

J: TRBJ1-5
V: TRBV5-6
D: -
length: 16
size: -
DNA: TGTGCCAGCAGCCCGAGCAGGGAAGACGGCAATCAGCCCCAGCATTTT
CDR3: CASSPSREDGNQPQHF

J: TRBJ2-7
V: TRBV5-5
D: -
length: 15
size: -
DNA: TGTGCCAGCAGCCCAATAAGACTTGAGGGCGCGCAGCAGTACTTC
CDR3: CASSPIRLEGAQQYF

J: TRBJ1-1
V: TRBV7-2
D: -
length: 14
size: -
DNA: TGTGCCAGCAGCTTAGCCCCTTTGAACACTGAAGCTTTCTTT
CDR3: CASSLAPLNTEAFF

J: TRBJ1-1
V: TRBV18
D: -
length: 13
size: -
DNA: TGTGCCACCAAACAGGGTCTCGACACTGAAGCTTTCTTT
CDR3: CATKQGLDTEAFF

J: TRBJ2-2
V: TRBV27
D: TRBD2
length: 18
size: -
DNA: TGTGCCGGCAGTCGAAACGCCCTAGCGGGAGATCGGGCCGGGGAGCTGTTTTTT
CDR3: CAGSRNALAGDRAGELFF

J: TRBJ2-1
V: TRBV7-6
D: TRBD2
length: 14
size: -
DNA: TGTGCCAGCAGTAATACGGAGCTACACGGGGGGAAGTTCTTC
CDR3: CASSNTELHGGKFF

J: TRBJ1-2
V: TRBV7-2
D: TRBD1
length: 15
size: -
DNA: TGTGCCAGCAGCCCATGGACAGGGGGGAACTATGGCTACACCTTC
CDR3: CASSPWTGGNYGYTF

J: TRBJ1-1
V: TRBV5-1
D: TRBD1
length: 14
size: -
DNA: TGCGCCAGCAGCTTAGGGGGCACGAACACTGAAGCTTTCTTT
CDR3: CASSLGGTNTEAFF

J: TRBJ1-1
V: TRBV2
D: -
length: 13
size: few
DNA: TGTGCCAGCAGCCGAACAGGGAACACTGAAGCTTTCTTT
CDR3: CASSRTGNTEAFF

J: TRBJ2-7
V: TRBV7-2
D: TRBD2
length: 18
size: -
DNA: TGTGCCAGCAGCTTAGTCCCGGTAAGGCTAGCGGTGGGAGACGAGCAGTACTTC
CDR3: CASSLVPVRLAVGDEQYF

J: TRBJ2-6
V: TRBV6-1
D: -
length: 14
size: -
DNA: TGTGCCAGCGAGTGGGCGTCTGGGGCCAACGTCCTGACTTTC
CDR3: CASEWASGANVLTF